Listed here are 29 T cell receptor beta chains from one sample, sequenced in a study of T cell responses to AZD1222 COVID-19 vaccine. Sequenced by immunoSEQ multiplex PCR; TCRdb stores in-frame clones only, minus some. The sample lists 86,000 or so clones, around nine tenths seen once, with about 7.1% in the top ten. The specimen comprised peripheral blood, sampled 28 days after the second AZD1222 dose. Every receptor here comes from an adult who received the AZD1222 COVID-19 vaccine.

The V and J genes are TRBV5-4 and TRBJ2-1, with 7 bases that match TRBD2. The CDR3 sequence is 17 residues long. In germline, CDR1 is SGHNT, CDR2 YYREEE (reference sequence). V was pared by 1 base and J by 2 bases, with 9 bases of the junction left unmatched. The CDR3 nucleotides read TGTGCCAGCAGCTTGATCGGGGCGGGAGACGCCTACAATGAGCAGTTCTTC. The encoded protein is CASSLIGAGDAYNEQFF.

CDR3: CASRGPPGQTQYF. The CDR3 DNA is TGTGCCAGTAGGGGACCCCCAGGGCAGACCCAGTACTTC. The V gene is TRBV19, the J gene TRBJ2-5; the D call may be TRBD1 or TRBD2 (5 bases each). CDR3 length: 13 residues. Germline CDR1 LNHDA, CDR2 SQIVND (reference sequence). The germline V and J ends were trimmed by 6 bases and 6 bases, with 14 bases remaining between them.

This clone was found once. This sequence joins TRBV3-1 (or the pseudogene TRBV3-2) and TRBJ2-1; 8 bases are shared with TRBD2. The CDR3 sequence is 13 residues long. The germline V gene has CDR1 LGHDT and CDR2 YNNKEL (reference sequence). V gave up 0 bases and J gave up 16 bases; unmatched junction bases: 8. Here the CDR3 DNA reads TGTGCCAGCAGCCAAGACGGAGCGGGAGCCCCCTTCTTC. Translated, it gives CASSQDGAGAPFF.

This CDR3 is CASSLDREASPLHF. The CDR3, as DNA: TGTGCCAGCAGCTTAGACAGGGAGGCATCACCCCTCCACTTT. V is TRBV7-2 and J is TRBJ1-6; tentative D call: TRBD1 (6 bases). Trimming cost V 1 base and J 10 bases, with 11 bases left between them. Germline CDR1 reads SGHTA; CDR2 reads FQGNSA. The CDR3 loop spans 14 amino acids.

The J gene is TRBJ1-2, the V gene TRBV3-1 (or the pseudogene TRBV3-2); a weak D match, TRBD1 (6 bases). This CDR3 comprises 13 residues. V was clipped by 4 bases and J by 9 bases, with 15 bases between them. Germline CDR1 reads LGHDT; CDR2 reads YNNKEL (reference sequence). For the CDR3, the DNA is TGTGCCAGCAGCCCCGTGGAGGGGGGGAGCTACACCTTC. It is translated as CASSPVEGGSYTF.

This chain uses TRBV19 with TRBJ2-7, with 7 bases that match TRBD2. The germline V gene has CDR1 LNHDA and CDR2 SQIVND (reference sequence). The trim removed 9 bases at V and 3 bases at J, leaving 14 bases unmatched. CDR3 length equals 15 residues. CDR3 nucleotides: TGTGCCAGCAGTTCGGCGGGCGGGAGAAGCTACGAGCAGTACTTC. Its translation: CASSSAGGRSYEQYF.

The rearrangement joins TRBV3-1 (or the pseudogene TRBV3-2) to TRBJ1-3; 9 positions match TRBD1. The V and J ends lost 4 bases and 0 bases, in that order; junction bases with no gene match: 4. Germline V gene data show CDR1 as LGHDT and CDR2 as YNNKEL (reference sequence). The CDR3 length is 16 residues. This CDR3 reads CASSRGTGPSGNTIYF. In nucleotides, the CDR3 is TGTGCCAGCAGCCGGGGGACAGGGCCCTCTGGAAACACCATATATTTT.

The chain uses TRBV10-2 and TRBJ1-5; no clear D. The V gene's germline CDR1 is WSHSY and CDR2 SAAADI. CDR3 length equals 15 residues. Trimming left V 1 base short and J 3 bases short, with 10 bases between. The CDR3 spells CASSELIRVNQPQHF. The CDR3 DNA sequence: TGCGCCAGCAGTGAGTTGATTCGAGTCAATCAGCCCCAGCATTTT.

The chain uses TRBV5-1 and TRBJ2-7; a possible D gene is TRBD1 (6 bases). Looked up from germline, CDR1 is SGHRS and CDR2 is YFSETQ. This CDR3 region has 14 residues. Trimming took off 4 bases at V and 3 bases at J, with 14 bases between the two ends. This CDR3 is CASSPGVIDYEQYF. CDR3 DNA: TGCGCCAGCAGCCCAGGGGTTATAGACTACGAGCAGTACTTC.

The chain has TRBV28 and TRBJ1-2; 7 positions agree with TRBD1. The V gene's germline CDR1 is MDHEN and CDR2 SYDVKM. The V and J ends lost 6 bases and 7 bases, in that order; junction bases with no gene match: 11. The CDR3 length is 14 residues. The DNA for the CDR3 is TGTGCCAGCAGACCCCCGGGACAGAGCTCTGGCTACACCTTC. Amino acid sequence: CASRPPGQSSGYTF.

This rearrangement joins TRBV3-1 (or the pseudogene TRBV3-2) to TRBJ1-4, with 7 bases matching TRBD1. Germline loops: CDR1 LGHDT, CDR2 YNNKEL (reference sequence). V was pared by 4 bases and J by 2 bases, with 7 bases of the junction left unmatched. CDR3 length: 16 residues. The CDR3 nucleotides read TGTGCCAGCAGCCCAGGGACAGTCCCGACTAATGAAAAACTGTTTTTT. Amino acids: CASSPGTVPTNEKLFF.

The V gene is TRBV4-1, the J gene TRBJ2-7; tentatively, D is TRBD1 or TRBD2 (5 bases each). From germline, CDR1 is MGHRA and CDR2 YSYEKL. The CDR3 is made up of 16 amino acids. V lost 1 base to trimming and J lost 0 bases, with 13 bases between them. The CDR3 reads CASSQGIRDPSYEQYF. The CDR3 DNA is TGCGCCAGCAGCCAAGGTATCCGGGACCCCTCCTACGAGCAGTACTTC.

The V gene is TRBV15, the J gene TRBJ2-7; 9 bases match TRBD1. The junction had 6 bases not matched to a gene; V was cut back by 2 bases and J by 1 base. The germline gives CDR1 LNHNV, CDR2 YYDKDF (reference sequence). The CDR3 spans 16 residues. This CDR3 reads CATSRQTGGGSYEQYF. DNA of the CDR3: TGTGCCACCAGCAGACAAACAGGGGGCGGGTCCTACGAGCAGTACTTC.

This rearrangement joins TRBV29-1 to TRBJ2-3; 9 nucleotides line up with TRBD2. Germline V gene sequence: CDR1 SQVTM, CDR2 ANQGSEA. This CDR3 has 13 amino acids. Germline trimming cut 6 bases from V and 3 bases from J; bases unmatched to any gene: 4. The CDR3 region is CSVSSGRTDTQYF. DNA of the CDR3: TGCAGCGTCAGTAGCGGGAGAACAGATACGCAGTATTTT.

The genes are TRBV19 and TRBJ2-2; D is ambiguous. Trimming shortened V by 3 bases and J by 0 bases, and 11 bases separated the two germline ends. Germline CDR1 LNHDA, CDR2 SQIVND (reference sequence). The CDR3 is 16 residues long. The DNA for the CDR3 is TGTGCCAGTAGTATCGGGCAGATCGCGAACACCGGGGAGCTGTTTTTT. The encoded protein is CASSIGQIANTGELFF.

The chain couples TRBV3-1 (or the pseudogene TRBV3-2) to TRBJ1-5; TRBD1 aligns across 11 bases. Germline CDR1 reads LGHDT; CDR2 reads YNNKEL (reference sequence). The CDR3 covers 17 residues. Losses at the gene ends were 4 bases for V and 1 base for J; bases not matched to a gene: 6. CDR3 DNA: TGTGCCAGCAGCCGGATAAGGACAGGGGGCAGCAATCAGCCCCAGCATTTT. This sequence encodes CASSRIRTGGSNQPQHF.

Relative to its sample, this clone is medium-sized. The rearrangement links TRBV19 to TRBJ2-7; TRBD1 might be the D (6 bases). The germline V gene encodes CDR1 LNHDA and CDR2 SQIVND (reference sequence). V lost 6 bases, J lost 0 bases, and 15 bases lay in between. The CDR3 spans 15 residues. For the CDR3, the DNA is TGTGCCAGTAGCACCCAACCGGACAGCTCCTACGAGCAGTACTTC. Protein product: CASSTQPDSSYEQYF.

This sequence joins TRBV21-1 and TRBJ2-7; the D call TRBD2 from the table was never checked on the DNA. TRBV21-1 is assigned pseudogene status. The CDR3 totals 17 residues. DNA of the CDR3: TGTGCCAGCAGCATGCCCGGGACTAGAATCTTGCTGAGCGAGCAGTACTTC. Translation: CASSMPGTRILLSEQYF.

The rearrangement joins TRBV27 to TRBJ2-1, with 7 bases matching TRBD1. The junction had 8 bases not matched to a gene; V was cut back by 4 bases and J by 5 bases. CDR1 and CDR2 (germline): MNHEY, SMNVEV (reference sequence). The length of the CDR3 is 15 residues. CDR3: CASSSRDRVNNEQFF. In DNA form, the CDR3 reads TGTGCCAGCAGTTCCCGGGACAGAGTTAACAATGAGCAGTTCTTC.

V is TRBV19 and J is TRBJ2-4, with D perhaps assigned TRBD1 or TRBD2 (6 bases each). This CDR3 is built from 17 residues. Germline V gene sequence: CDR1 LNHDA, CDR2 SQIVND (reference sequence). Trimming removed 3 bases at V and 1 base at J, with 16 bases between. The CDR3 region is CASSIGGGSIAKNIQYF. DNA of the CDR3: TGTGCCAGTAGTATCGGAGGGGGTAGTATTGCCAAAAACATTCAGTACTTC. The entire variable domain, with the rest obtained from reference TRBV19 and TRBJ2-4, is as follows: DGGITQSPKYLFRKEGQNVTLSCEQNLNHDAMYWYRQDPGQGLRLIYYSQIVNDFQKGDIAEGYSVSREKKESFPLTVTSAQKNPTAFYLCASSIGGGSIAKNIQYFGAGTRLSVL.

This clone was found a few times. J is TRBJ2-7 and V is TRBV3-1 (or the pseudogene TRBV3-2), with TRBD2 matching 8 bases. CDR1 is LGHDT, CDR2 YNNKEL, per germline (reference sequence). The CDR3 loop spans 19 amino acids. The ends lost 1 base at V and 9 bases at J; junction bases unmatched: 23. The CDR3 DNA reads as TGTGCCAGCAGCCAAGTAGGCTACATTACTAGCGGCCAACAAGCTGCGCAGTACTTC. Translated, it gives CASSQVGYITSGQQAAQYF.

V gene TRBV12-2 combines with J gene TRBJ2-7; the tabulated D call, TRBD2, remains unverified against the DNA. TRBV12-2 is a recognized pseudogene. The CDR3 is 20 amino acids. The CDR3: CASRLAPSTGCGTSLYEQYF. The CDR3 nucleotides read TGTGCAAGTCGCTTAGCCCCCAGCACCGGGTGTGGGACTAGTCTCTACGAGCAGTACTTC.

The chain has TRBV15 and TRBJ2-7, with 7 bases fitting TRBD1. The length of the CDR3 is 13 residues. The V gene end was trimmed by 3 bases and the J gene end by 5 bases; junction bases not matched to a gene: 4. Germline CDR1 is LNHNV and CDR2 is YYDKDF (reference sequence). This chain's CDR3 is CATSRTTGNEQYF. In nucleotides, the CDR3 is TGTGCCACCAGCAGGACGACAGGGAACGAGCAGTACTTC.

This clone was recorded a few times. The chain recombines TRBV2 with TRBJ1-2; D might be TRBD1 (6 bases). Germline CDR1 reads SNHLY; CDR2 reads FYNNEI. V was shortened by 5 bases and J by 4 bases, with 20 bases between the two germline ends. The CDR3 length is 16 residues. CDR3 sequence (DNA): TGTGCCAGCAGTTCTCCTCAGGGGTACTGGGGCTATGGCTACACCTTC. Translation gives CASSSPQGYWGYGYTF.

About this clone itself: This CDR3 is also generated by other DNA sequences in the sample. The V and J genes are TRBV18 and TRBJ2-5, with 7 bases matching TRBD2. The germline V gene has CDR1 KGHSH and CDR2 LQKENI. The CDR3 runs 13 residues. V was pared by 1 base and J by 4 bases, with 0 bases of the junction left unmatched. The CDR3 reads CASSPRGGETQYF. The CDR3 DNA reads TGTGCCAGCTCACCACGGGGGGGAGAGACCCAGTACTTC.

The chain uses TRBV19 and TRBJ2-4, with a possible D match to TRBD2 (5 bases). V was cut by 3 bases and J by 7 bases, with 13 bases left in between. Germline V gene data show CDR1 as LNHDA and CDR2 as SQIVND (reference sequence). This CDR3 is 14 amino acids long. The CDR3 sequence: CASSMRQRENIQYF. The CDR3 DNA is TGTGCCAGTAGTATGCGGCAGAGGGAGAACATTCAGTACTTC.

The CDR3 DNA follows: TGTGCCAGCAGTCCCGGGACTGGCAAGCAGTACTTC. As protein: CASSPGTGKQYF. V and J are TRBV6-5 and TRBJ2-7; the D gene is possibly TRBD2 (6 bases). The CDR3 extends over 12 amino acids. Per the germline V gene, CDR1 is MNHEY and CDR2 is SVGAGI. The V and J ends lost 5 bases and 8 bases respectively, with 13 bases between them.

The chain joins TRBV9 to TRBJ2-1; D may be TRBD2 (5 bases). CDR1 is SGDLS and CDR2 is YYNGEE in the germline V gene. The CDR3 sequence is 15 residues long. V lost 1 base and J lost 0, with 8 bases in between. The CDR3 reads CASSVTLASYNEQFF. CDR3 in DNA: TGTGCCAGCAGCGTAACCCTAGCCTCCTACAATGAGCAGTTCTTC.

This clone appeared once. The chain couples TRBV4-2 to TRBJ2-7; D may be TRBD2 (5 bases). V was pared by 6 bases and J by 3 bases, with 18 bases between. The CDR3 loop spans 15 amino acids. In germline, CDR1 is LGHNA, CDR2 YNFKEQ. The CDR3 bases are TGTGCCAGCAGTGCCTCTAGCTCAAATATCTACGAGCAGTACTTC. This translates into CASSASSSNIYEQYF.